Sequencing of this T cell receptor (beta chain) was carried out in a study of blood T cell repertoires in COVID-19. The germline V gene encodes CDR1 MRHNA and CDR2 SNTAGT. The CDR3 has 17 residues. J lost 0 bases, V lost 4 bases, and 7 bases had no gene match. Method: immunoSEQ multiplex PCR; TCRdb's copy keeps in-frame clones and lacks some. The sample lists some 300,000 clones, 88% occurring once. The chain joins TRBV6-4 to TRBJ2-1, with 9 nucleotides matching TRBD2. This clonotype was sampled from a woman between 55 and 75 years old in a cohort exposed to, infected with or recovered from COVID-19 (not recorded which). The specimen was PBMCs or T cells enriched from blood (not recorded which). CDR3 residues: CASSARLAASSYNEQFF. CDR3 coding DNA: TGTGCCAGCAGTGCCCGACTAGCGGCCAGCTCCTACAATGAGCAGTTCTTC.